The 21 T cell receptor beta chains given below trace back to one sample, sequenced in a study of T cells in Graves' hyperthyroidism and ophthalmopathy. Amplification of TCR beta CDR3 regions was performed using RNA transcripts as template. First-round RT-PCR with HTBI primers amplified the TCR CDR3 region. Each CDR3 protein is one row after TCRdb ran MiXCR on the multiplex PCR reads. The profile shows hundreds of thousands of distinct CDR3 sequences, about 13% of them singletons. The sequenced sample was blood. The receptors here all came from a middle-aged woman with Graves' ophthalmopathy.

This clonotype was recorded at least ten times. This chain connects TRBV3-1 to TRBJ1-2; D is unclear. The CDR3 is made up of 12 amino acids. V lost 3 bases and J lost 8, with 10 bases in between. Germline V gene lookup returns CDR1 LGHDT and CDR2 YNNKEL (reference sequence). The CDR3 loop is CASSHQRRGYTF. In DNA form, the CDR3 reads TGTGCCAGCAGCCACCAACGACGGGGCTACACCTTC. Supplemented by reference TRBV3-1 and TRBJ1-2, the full variable domain reads DTAVSQTPKYLVTQMGNDKSIKCEQNLGHDTMYWYKQDSKKFLKIMFSYNNKELIINETVPNRFSPKSPDKAHLNLHINSLELGDSAVYFCASSHQRRGYTFGSGTRLTVV.

This chain connects TRBV20-1 to TRBJ1-3; D is unresolved. V lost 0 bases to trimming and J lost 4 bases, with 19 bases between them. Looked up from germline, CDR1 is DFQATT and CDR2 is SNEGSKA (reference sequence). The CDR3 covers 17 residues. The CDR3 sequence: CSARDIGGPSRGNTIYF. For the CDR3, the DNA is TGCAGTGCTAGAGATATAGGAGGGCCCTCAAGAGGAAACACCATATATTTT.

The sample holds many counts of this clonotype. The genes are TRBV11-2 and TRBJ2-6, with TRBD1 identical over 7 bases. The junction had 4 bases not matched to a gene; V was cut back by 4 bases and J by 1 base. The CDR3 is 16 amino acids. The germline V gene has CDR1 SGHAT and CDR2 FQNNGV. For the CDR3, the DNA is TGTGCCAGCAGCTCGGACAGGACTTCTGGGGCCAACGTCCTGACTTTC. This translates into CASSSDRTSGANVLTF.

This clonotype occurred many times. The chain couples TRBV28 to TRBJ1-1, with D possibly TRBD1 on 6 matching bases. The CDR3 extends over 15 amino acids. V was pared by 6 bases and J by 6 bases, with 20 bases between. CDR1 MDHEN and CDR2 SYDVKM come from the germline V gene. CDR3 protein: CASSSLGGARPEAFF. DNA for the CDR3: TGTGCCAGCAGCTCGCTGGGGGGGGCGAGACCTGAAGCTTTCTTT.

Many counts were recorded for this clonotype. The rearrangement joins TRBV20-1 to TRBJ1-1; D gene uncertain. Trimming took off 1 base at V and 1 base at J, with 10 bases between the two ends. This CDR3 is built from 14 residues. Germline V gene data show CDR1 as DFQATT and CDR2 as SNEGSKA (reference sequence). The CDR3, as DNA: TGCAGTGCTAGAGGACCCACAAGGAACACTGAAGCTTTCTTT. It translates to CSARGPTRNTEAFF.

This clonotype was observed at least ten times. The genes are TRBV7-9 and TRBJ2-7; 7 positions agree with TRBD1. There are 15 residues in the CDR3. V shed 4 bases, J shed 5 bases, and the junction held 11 bases outside the gene matches. Germline CDR1 SEHNR, CDR2 FQNEAQ (reference sequence). The CDR3 DNA reads as TGTGCCAGCAGCTCCCCGGGACAGAACACACACGAGCAGTACTTC. The encoded protein is CASSSPGQNTHEQYF.

This clonotype was picked up many times. The V gene is TRBV7-2, the J gene TRBJ2-7; D possibly corresponds to TRBD2 (6 bases). V was cut by 5 bases and J by 3 bases, with 17 bases left in between. This CDR3 has 15 amino acids. Germline V gene lookup returns CDR1 SGHTA and CDR2 FQGNSA. CDR3 amino acids: CASSQGGAGSYEQYF. In DNA, the CDR3 is TGTGCCAGCAGCCAGGGCGGGGCAGGGAGCTACGAGCAGTACTTC.

This clonotype showed up many times. The chain uses TRBV29-1 and TRBJ2-1; 11 nucleotides agree with TRBD2. This CDR3 comprises 18 residues. Losses at the gene ends were 0 bases for V and 6 bases for J; bases not matched to a gene: 13. CDR1 is SQVTM, CDR2 ANQGSEA, per germline. CDR3 nucleotide sequence: TGCAGCGTTGAAGATCCTTTGCTAGCGGGAGGTTCGGGCAATGAGCAGTTCTTC. Its translation: CSVEDPLLAGGSGNEQFF.

This clonotype has ten or more counts. The chain uses TRBV6-6 and TRBJ1-2; D remains unclear. The V and J ends lost 2 bases and 2 bases respectively, with 6 bases between them. The CDR3 loop spans 13 amino acids. Per the germline V gene, CDR1 is MNHNY and CDR2 is SVGAGI (reference sequence). The CDR3 loop reads CASSYLRNYGYTF. The CDR3 bases are TGTGCCAGCAGTTACCTGAGAAACTATGGCTACACCTTC.

Ten or more counts support this clonotype. The CDR3 loop is CASSLSRFGSAYNEQFF. The CDR3, as DNA: TGTGCCAGCAGTTTATCGAGGTTCGGGAGTGCCTACAATGAGCAGTTCTTC. V is TRBV28 and J is TRBJ2-1; weak D call: TRBD2 (6 bases). Germline values: CDR1 MDHEN, CDR2 SYDVKM. Trimming cost V 1 base and J 2 bases, with 15 bases left between them. The CDR3 consists of 17 residues.

Many counts were recorded for this clonotype. The chain combines TRBV10-3 with TRBJ2-3; D is undetermined. The CDR3 loop spans 14 amino acids. Trimming removed 8 bases from V and 3 bases from J, with 15 bases in between. Germline V gene lookup returns CDR1 ENHRY and CDR2 SYGVKD. The CDR3 region is CAIQSSRTTDTQYF. DNA of the CDR3: TGTGCCATCCAATCGTCTAGGACGACAGATACGCAGTATTTT.

Notes on this clonotype: It may be a read error: a sequence one base away is much more abundant. The chain couples TRBV6-2 or TRBV6-3 to TRBJ1-3, with D possibly matching TRBD1 (6 bases). V was pared by 2 bases and J by 2 bases, with 7 bases between. This CDR3 region has 14 residues. Germline V gives CDR1 MNHEY, CDR2 SVGEGT. The CDR3 protein is CASSYGQTGNTIYF. The CDR3 DNA reads as TGTGCCAGCAGTTACGGACAGACTGGAAACACCATATATTTT.

Ten or more counts support this clonotype. The genes are TRBV10-3 and TRBJ2-5; D ambiguous. V gave up 10 bases and J gave up 6 bases, with 12 bases separating them. Germline loops: CDR1 ENHRY, CDR2 SYGVKD. The CDR3 spans 11 residues. The CDR3 protein is CATTVGKTQYF. The CDR3 bases are TGTGCCACAACCGTGGGTAAGACCCAGTACTTC.

This clonotype was observed many times. This chain's CDR3 is CASSEVGGGSYEQYF. As DNA, the CDR3 is TGTGCCAGCAGTGAAGTTGGCGGGGGTTCCTACGAGCAGTACTTC. This chain connects TRBV28 to TRBJ2-7, with 7 bases aligning to TRBD2. The junction had 8 bases not matched to a gene; V was cut back by 5 bases and J by 1 base. CDR1 and CDR2 (germline): MDHEN, SYDVKM. CDR3 length: 15 amino acids. Complete variable domain (other parts from reference TRBV28 and TRBJ2-7): DVKVTQSSRYLVKRTGEKVFLECVQDMDHENMFWYRQDPGLGLRLIYFSYDVKMKEKGDIPEGYSVSREKKERFSLILESASTNQTSMYLCASSEVGGGSYEQYFGPGTRLTVT.

The chain carries TRBV5-1 and TRBJ1-3, with unresolved D. The CDR3 contains 14 residues. Between the trimmed V and J ends, which lost 3 bases and 0 bases, there was a span of 7 bases. Germline V gives CDR1 SGHRS, CDR2 YFSETQ. The CDR3 protein is CASSSQSSGNTIYF. DNA for the CDR3: TGCGCCAGCAGCTCCCAGAGCTCTGGAAACACCATATATTTT. The full variable domain, with the rest looked up from reference TRBV5-1 and TRBJ1-3, is KAGVTQTPRYLIKTRGQQVTLSCSPISGHRSVSWYQQTPGQGLQFLFEYFSETQRNKGNFPGRFSGRQFSNSRSEMNVSTLELGDSALYLCASSSQSSGNTIYFGEGSWLTVV.

The table lists this clonotype with many counts. The V gene is TRBV5-8, the J gene TRBJ2-3, with a tentative D call TRBD2 (6 bases). The V gene's germline CDR1 is SGHTS and CDR2 YDEGEE. V was cut by 4 bases and J by 5 bases, with 20 bases left in between. CDR3 length: 16 amino acids. DNA of the CDR3: TGTGCCAGCAGCCACGTGAGCGGGTTCGGGGAAGATACGCAGTATTTT. It yields the protein CASSHVSGFGEDTQYF. The whole variable domain, filled in from reference TRBV5-8 and TRBJ2-3, reads EAGVTQSPTHLIKTRGQQATLRCSPISGHTSVYWYQQALGLGLQFLLWYDEGEERNRGNFPPRFSGRQFPNYSSELNVNALELEDSALYLCASSHVSGFGEDTQYFGPGTRLTVL.

This clonotype was recorded many times. The chain links TRBV29-1 to TRBJ2-5; 11 nucleotides align to TRBD1. The germline CDR1 and CDR2 sequences are SQVTM and ANQGSEA. The CDR3 is 13 residues long. V dropped 8 bases and J dropped 6; count of bases not matched to a gene: 8. In nucleotides, the CDR3 is TGCAGCTCTAGGGGACAGGGGGTTCAGACCCAGTACTTC. The encoded protein is CSSRGQGVQTQYF.

This clonotype was seen more than once but under ten times. This sequence joins TRBV9 and TRBJ2-3, with D maybe TRBD1 (5 bases). Germline-derived CDR1 and CDR2 are SGDLS and YYNGEE. The CDR3 runs 15 residues. Trimming took off 0 bases at V and 3 bases at J, with 11 bases between the two ends. As DNA, the CDR3 is TGTGCCAGCAGCGTAGTTGCAGGGCATACAGATACGCAGTATTTT. Its protein product is CASSVVAGHTDTQYF.

This clonotype was seen more than once but under ten times. The junction departs from germline at one end; a sequencing error may be responsible. This chain joins TRBV2 and TRBJ1-5; a weak D match, TRBD1 (5 bases). The CDR3 is 15 residues long. Germline V gene lookup returns CDR1 SNHLY and CDR2 FYNNEI. The CDR3 protein is CASREEGPINQPLHF. In nucleotides, the CDR3 is TGTGCCAGCAGGGAAGAGGGGCCCATCAATCAGCCCCTGCATTTT.

At least ten counts were recorded for this clonotype. The gene calls are TRBV6-5 and TRBJ1-2, with a possible D match to TRBD1 (5 bases). CDR1 is MNHEY, CDR2 SVGAGI, per germline. Trimming shortened V by 2 bases and J by 0 bases, and 10 bases separated the two germline ends. The CDR3 loop spans 15 amino acids. CDR3 protein: CASSYGASSNYGYTF. DNA of the CDR3: TGTGCCAGCAGTTACGGGGCCAGTTCTAACTATGGCTACACCTTC.

This clonotype showed up many times. This chain connects TRBV19 to TRBJ2-7; 7 positions match TRBD1. Germline lookup yields CDR1 LNHDA and CDR2 SQIVND (reference sequence). The CDR3 has 15 amino acids. Trimming took 5 bases from V and 0 from J; bases not matched to a gene: 7. CDR3 residues: CASSAPTGISYEQYF. CDR3 in DNA: TGTGCCAGTAGTGCCCCGACAGGGATCTCCTACGAGCAGTACTTC.